This entry is about one TCR beta chain. The sample originates from a study of blood T cell repertoires in COVID-19. Turning to the study itself: Collection of acute and convalescent COVID-19 samples took place in the United States, Italy and Spain. Sources were T cells, B-cell-depleted T cells, or PBMCs; the material itself was cDNA or gDNA.

Trimming stripped 3 bases from V and 3 bases from J, with 8 bases between. CDR1 GTSNPN and CDR2 SVGIG come from the germline V gene (reference sequence). The CDR3 runs 12 residues. In the authors' methods: Cell counts per sample came from amplifying reference gene primers. TCRdb keeps only in-frame clones here, not all; method: immunoSEQ multiplex PCR. V, J and clone size are taken as reported in that table, and D and trimming were inferred from the DNA itself. The sample carries 110,000 or so clones, under 80% recorded once. The receptor comes from a woman in her sixties or seventies with acute or convalescent COVID-19. The specimen was peripheral blood. The chain recombines TRBV30 with TRBJ1-1; D uncertain. The CDR3 loop reads CAWRAGYTEAFF. The CDR3 nucleotides read TGTGCCTGGAGAGCCGGGTACACTGAAGCTTTCTTT.